Below, 7 T cell receptor beta chains from the same sample are listed, as sequenced in a study of blood T cells in healthy people across ages. Combining a sample-barcoded 5' primer with a J-beta primer mix, a second PCR ran for 7 to 11 cycles. TCRdb recomputed calls from the 5' RACE reads with MiXCR, one row per CDR3 protein. The table shows some 1.5 million distinct CDR3 sequences, with 25% to 30% occurring only once. The sequencing input was blood. These receptors were collected from a woman in her twenties or thirties in good health.

This clonotype was counted only a few times. The chain is built from TRBV18 and TRBJ2-3, with TRBD1 matching over 8 bases. The germline gives CDR1 KGHSH, CDR2 LQKENI. Trimming cost V 9 bases and J 7 bases; bases outside gene matches: 15. This CDR3 contains 15 residues. The CDR3 nucleotides are TGTGCCAGTAGACCGGGACAGGAAGGCTCATATACGCAGTATTTT. Its protein is CASRPGQEGSYTQYF.

This clonotype was detected a few times. This clone may be a read error of a much larger clone one base away. V gene TRBV24-1 combines with J gene TRBJ2-7, with 8 bases fitting TRBD1. The germline gives CDR1 KGHDR, CDR2 SFDVKD. This CDR3 contains 16 residues. CDR3 DNA sequence: TGTGCCACCAGTGCCGGCGGACAGGGCATTTCCTGCGAGCAGTACTTC. This sequence encodes CATSAGGQGISCEQYF.

Concerning this clonotype itself: It is likely a read error: a sequence one base away is far more abundant. This sequence joins TRBV12-3 or TRBV12-4 and TRBJ2-7; D might be TRBD2 (6 bases). V lost 4 bases and J 6 bases, leaving 7 bases between the germline ends. This CDR3 has 11 amino acids. In DNA form, the CDR3 reads TGTGCCAGCAGTTGGGGGGTCGAGCAGTACTTC. Amino acid sequence: CASSWGVEQYF.

This clonotype was observed a handful of times. This chain links TRBV11-2 with TRBJ1-2; D possibly corresponds to TRBD1 (5 bases). V lost 1 base, J lost 3 bases, and 15 bases lay in between. CDR3 length: 16 amino acids. CDR1 SGHAT and CDR2 FQNNGV come from the germline V gene. CDR3 sequence (DNA): TGTGCCAGCAGCTTAGCGGGGGACCGGTTTGACTATGGCTACACCTTC. Protein sequence: CASSLAGDRFDYGYTF.

In this sample, this clonotype turned up a few times. V is TRBV9 and J is TRBJ2-7; D tentatively fits TRBD1 or TRBD2 (6 bases each). V lost 0 bases and J 0 bases, leaving 10 bases between the germline ends. Germline-derived CDR1 and CDR2 are SGDLS and YYNGEE. The CDR3 contains 15 residues. In DNA form, the CDR3 reads TGTGCCAGCAGCGTAGAACAGGGACTCTCCTACGAGCAGTACTTC. Protein sequence: CASSVEQGLSYEQYF.

This rearrangement joins TRBV20-1 to TRBJ1-3; no firm D call. Trimming removed 6 bases at V and 0 bases at J, with 21 bases between. CDR3 size: 17 residues. CDR1 DFQATT and CDR2 SNEGSKA come from the germline V gene (reference sequence). CDR3: CSAQARGRRHSGNTIYF. The CDR3 bases are TGCAGTGCCCAAGCAAGAGGACGGAGGCACTCTGGAAACACCATATATTTT.

This clonotype appeared many times. V gene TRBV6-6 combines with J gene TRBJ2-5; TRBD1 agrees at 9 bases. Germline V gene sequence: CDR1 MNHNY, CDR2 SVGAGI (reference sequence). The CDR3 runs to 14 residues. J was trimmed by 4 bases and V by 5 bases; bases with no gene match: 5. The CDR3 sequence is CASSPTGGGETQYF. Here the CDR3 DNA reads TGTGCCAGCAGTCCCACAGGGGGCGGAGAGACCCAGTACTTC.